This T cell receptor beta chain was observed in a study of CD8+ T cells in alopecia areata. The CDR3 is 12 amino acids. Trimming cost V 4 bases and J 2 bases, with 8 bases left between them. CDR1 and CDR2 (germline): GTSNPN, SVGIG (reference sequence). cDNA serving as the sequencing template came from extracted, reverse transcribed RNA. Sequencing was performed with immunoSEQ multiplex PCR; in TCRdb, only in-frame clones are kept and a portion is missing. The sample records about 180,000 clones, roughly 60% being singletons. The clonotype was recovered from a human donor with alopecia areata. This chain uses TRBV30 with TRBJ2-5; D perhaps matches TRBD1 (5 bases). The sequencing here drew on CD4+ T cells sorted from blood, taken at week 0. For the CDR3, the DNA is TGTGCCTGGAAGGCAGGGCAAGAGACCCAGTACTTC. It translates to CAWKAGQETQYF.